The 28 T cell receptor beta chains below were found in one sample sequenced in a study of blood T cell repertoires in COVID-19. Sequencing was performed with immunoSEQ multiplex PCR; in TCRdb, only in-frame clones are kept and a portion is missing. The profile shows under 110,000 clones, roughly 85% of them singletons. Sequencing used peripheral blood. All receptors derive from a woman aged 65 to 85 with active or convalescent COVID-19.

V and J are TRBV6-5 and TRBJ1-1; D may be TRBD1 (6 bases). The V and J ends lost 3 bases and 3 bases respectively, with 14 bases between them. The CDR3 contains 15 residues. From germline, CDR1 is MNHEY and CDR2 SVGAGI. The CDR3 nucleotides are TGTGCCAGCAGTTATTGGGGCAGGGGAGACACTGAAGCTTTCTTT. Protein product: CASSYWGRGDTEAFF.

The chain recombines TRBV2 with TRBJ2-7, with TRBD1 identical over 8 bases. The CDR3 length is 15 residues. From germline, CDR1 is SNHLY and CDR2 FYNNEI. The V and J ends lost 2 bases and 3 bases, in that order; junction bases with no gene match: 6. The CDR3 loop reads CASSEFGQGNYEQYF. Here the CDR3 DNA reads TGTGCCAGCAGTGAATTTGGACAGGGTAACTACGAGCAGTACTTC.

V usage is TRBV28 and J usage is TRBJ2-1; D is possibly TRBD1 (7 bases). V was pared by 6 bases and J by 3 bases, with 18 bases between. The CDR3 totals 16 residues. Germline CDR1 reads MDHEN; CDR2 reads SYDVKM. The CDR3 is CASSSYGTAGYNEQFF. CDR3 bases: TGTGCCAGCAGCAGTTACGGGACAGCGGGCTACAATGAGCAGTTCTTC.

V gene TRBV21-1 combines with J gene TRBJ2-7; TRBD2 is the table's D call and was not checked against the DNA. TRBV21-1 is reported as a pseudogene. This CDR3 is 17 amino acids long. In DNA form, the CDR3 reads TGTGCCAGCAGAAAAAACCTCTGGACTAGCGGGATCTACGAGCAGTACTTC. Translation: CASRKNLWTSGIYEQYF.

The chain is built from TRBV19 and TRBJ2-6; tentative D call: TRBD1 (5 bases). V was trimmed by 9 bases and J by 2 bases, leaving 11 bases between them. The length of the CDR3 is 14 residues. Per the germline V gene, CDR1 is LNHDA and CDR2 is SQIVND (reference sequence). For the CDR3, the DNA is TGTGCCAGCGCAGACAGAGCTGGGGCCAACGTCCTGACTTTC. Protein product: CASADRAGANVLTF.

The DNA of the CDR3 is TGCGCCAGCAGCCAAGATCTTGGAGGGGCCACCGGGGAGCTGTTTTTT. It encodes CASSQDLGGATGELFF. The chain employs TRBV4-3 and TRBJ2-2; a weak D match, TRBD2 (6 bases). Trimming removed 0 bases from V and 4 bases from J, with 12 bases in between. This CDR3 comprises 16 residues. The germline V gene has CDR1 LGHNA and CDR2 YSLEER.

This chain links TRBV19 with TRBJ2-3; the D gene is possibly TRBD2 (6 bases). CDR3 length: 19 amino acids. V lost 4 bases and J 0 bases, leaving 23 bases between the germline ends. Germline assignment: CDR1 LNHDA and CDR2 SQIVND (reference sequence). This CDR3 is CASSRGPILGTASTDTQYF. Written as DNA, the CDR3 is TGTGCCAGTAGTAGGGGTCCCATTTTAGGGACTGCGAGCACAGATACGCAGTATTTT.

The chain links TRBV28 to TRBJ1-2; D unresolved. V was clipped by 2 bases and J by 1 base, with 5 bases between them. CDR1 and CDR2 (germline): MDHEN, SYDVKM. This CDR3 is built from 13 residues. CDR3 sequence: CASSLIYNYGYTF. In nucleotides, the CDR3 is TGTGCCAGCAGTTTAATCTATAACTATGGCTACACCTTC.

The CDR3 here is CASSVGPDSRELFF. CDR3 DNA sequence: TGTGCCAGCAGCGTAGGGCCGGACAGTAGGGAGCTGTTTTTT. The chain combines TRBV9 with TRBJ2-2, with D maybe TRBD1 (6 bases). The length of the CDR3 is 14 residues. Germline V gene lookup returns CDR1 SGDLS and CDR2 YYNGEE. V was trimmed by 0 bases and J by 9 bases, leaving 12 bases between them.

The CDR3: CASSLGGGEEAFF. The DNA of the CDR3 is TGTGCCAGCAGCTTAGGGGGCGGGGAAGAAGCTTTCTTT. This chain connects TRBV7-8 to TRBJ1-1, with a possible D match to TRBD1 (5 bases). CDR3 length: 13 residues. Germline V gene sequence: CDR1 SGHVS, CDR2 FQNEAQ. The V end lost 1 base, the J end lost 8 bases, and 11 bases lay between the germline ends.

This clone was detected only once. The V and J genes are TRBV7-8 and TRBJ1-5; 7 bases align to TRBD1. Germline CDR1 and CDR2: SGHVS and FQNEAQ. The CDR3 is 15 amino acids. Losses at the gene ends were 0 bases for V and 7 bases for J; bases not matched to a gene: 6. The DNA of the CDR3 is TGTGCCAGCAGCTTAGCGAGGGGGCTCGGGCAGCCCCAGCATTTT. Protein sequence: CASSLARGLGQPQHF.

The V gene is TRBV12-3 or TRBV12-4, the J gene TRBJ1-1, with D perhaps TRBD1 (6 bases). The CDR3 is 13 amino acids. V was cut by 10 bases and J by 1 base, with 13 bases left in between. CDR3 coding DNA: TGTGCCACCGTGTTACAGGGGAACACTGAAGCTTTCTTT. As protein: CATVLQGNTEAFF.

The rearrangement uses TRBV25-1 and TRBJ2-1; D is possibly TRBD2 (5 bases). V lost 6 bases and J lost 6, with 12 bases in between. This CDR3 contains 13 residues. CDR1 and CDR2 (germline): MGHDK, SYGVNS. For the CDR3, the DNA is TGTGCCAGCAGCGCGTTAGGGAGCAATGAGCAGTTCTTC. Its translation: CASSALGSNEQFF. The variable domain in full, with the rest retrieved from reference TRBV25-1 and TRBJ2-1, is EADIYQTPRYLVIGTGKKITLECSQTMGHDKMYWYQQDPGMELHLIHYSYGVNSTEKGDLSSESTVSRIRTEHFPLTLESARPSHTSQYLCASSALGSNEQFFGPGTRLTVL.

V gene TRBV10-1 combines with J gene TRBJ1-3; tentatively, D is TRBD1 (6 bases). The CDR3 spans 13 residues. V was trimmed by 9 bases and J by 2 bases, leaving 11 bases between them. Per germline, CDR1 WNHNN and CDR2 SYGVQD (reference sequence). The CDR3 region is CARGGGAGNTIYF. The CDR3 DNA sequence: TGCGCCAGGGGAGGGGGGGCTGGAAACACCATATATTTT.

V is TRBV18 and J is TRBJ1-4; 7 positions match TRBD1. The J segment lost 5 bases and the V segment lost 3 bases, leaving 6 bases of the junction unmatched. CDR3 length: 15 residues. The germline gives CDR1 KGHSH, CDR2 LQKENI. The CDR3 region has the DNA TGTGCCAGCTCACCGGGACAGAGTGTAAATGAAAAACTGTTTTTT. It is translated as CASSPGQSVNEKLFF. Full variable domain (rest looked up from reference TRBV18 and TRBJ1-4): NAGVMQNPRHLVRRRGQEARLRCSPMKGHSHVYWYRQLPEEGLKFMVYLQKENIIDESGMPKERFSAEFPKEGPSILRIQQVVRGDSAAYFCASSPGQSVNEKLFFGSGTQLSVL.

This chain uses TRBV19 with TRBJ2-1; 10 bases fit TRBD2. The CDR3 length is 13 residues. With V trimmed by 7 bases and J by 9 bases, 6 bases remained unmatched. Germline V gives CDR1 LNHDA, CDR2 SQIVND (reference sequence). This CDR3 reads CASTLAGLGEQFF. The CDR3 nucleotides are TGTGCCAGTACACTAGCGGGACTCGGTGAGCAGTTCTTC.

The chain has TRBV24-1 and TRBJ2-3; TRBD2 aligns across 9 bases. There are 16 residues in the CDR3. J lost 1 base, V lost 8 bases, and 9 bases had no gene match. The germline gives CDR1 KGHDR, CDR2 SFDVKD. This CDR3 reads CATIGLERGGTDTQYF. The CDR3 nucleotides read TGTGCCACCATTGGGCTTGAGCGGGGGGGCACAGATACGCAGTATTTT.

This clone has more than one count but fewer than ten. V is TRBV7-2 and J is TRBJ1-6; the match to TRBD1 covers 7 bases. The length of the CDR3 is 15 residues. J was trimmed by 11 bases and V by 5 bases; bases with no gene match: 12. The V gene's germline CDR1 is SGHTA and CDR2 FQGNSA. The CDR3 nucleotides are TGTGCCAGCAGCCTATTAGGACAGGCCGGTACACCCCTCCACTTT. Protein: CASSLLGQAGTPLHF.

This clone appeared a few times. The chain uses TRBV11-2 and TRBJ2-7, with 7 bases aligning to TRBD2. V dropped 4 bases and J dropped 4; count of bases not matched to a gene: 4. CDR3 length: 13 residues. Germline V lookup: CDR1 SGHAT, CDR2 FQNNGV. CDR3 DNA sequence: TGTGCCAGCAGCTCCCTCGGGGGGTACGAGCAGTACTTC. It is translated as CASSSLGGYEQYF. The full variable domain, its missing parts supplied by reference TRBV11-2 and TRBJ2-7, is EAGVAQSPRYKIIEKRQSVAFWCNPISGHATLYWYQQILGQGPKLLIQFQNNGVVDDSQLPKDRFSAERLKGVDSTLKIQPAKLEDSAVYLCASSSLGGYEQYFGPGTRLTVT.

This chain links TRBV4-3 with TRBJ1-1; tentative D call: TRBD1 (5 bases). Trimming removed 4 bases at V and 4 bases at J, with 13 bases between. Per germline, CDR1 LGHNA and CDR2 YSLEER. CDR3 length: 14 amino acids. CDR3 sequence: CASSPGQGGTEAFF. The CDR3 DNA reads TGCGCCAGCAGCCCTGGGCAGGGTGGCACTGAAGCTTTCTTT.

V is TRBV27 and J is TRBJ2-2; 12 bases agree with TRBD2. V trimming: 5 bases; J trimming: 7 bases; junction bases outside the gene matches: 5. The CDR3 has 15 residues. Germline CDR1 reads MNHEY; CDR2 reads SMNVEV (reference sequence). In DNA form, the CDR3 reads TGTGCCAGCAGTCCTAGCGGGGGGGCCAACGGGGAGCTGTTTTTT. The encoded protein is CASSPSGGANGELFF.

This clone was seen once. The gene calls are TRBV28 and TRBJ2-7, with D possibly TRBD2 on 6 matching bases. This CDR3 comprises 13 residues. V was shortened by 6 bases and J by 5 bases, with 14 bases between the two germline ends. CDR1 and CDR2 (germline): MDHEN, SYDVKM. The CDR3 sequence: CASRPPRGNEQYF. DNA for the CDR3: TGTGCCAGCAGACCCCCTCGGGGGAACGAGCAGTACTTC.

The CDR3 coding sequence is TGTGCCAGCAGGTCAGACAGGGAAGGAACTGAAGCTTTCTTT. It translates to CASRSDREGTEAFF. This rearrangement joins TRBV7-9 to TRBJ1-1, with 7 bases matching TRBD1. V lost 6 bases to trimming and J lost 5 bases; unmatched junction nucleotides: 9. The CDR3 length is 14 residues. Germline-derived CDR1 and CDR2 are SEHNR and FQNEAQ (reference sequence).

The count of this clone is one. CDR3 sequence reads: CAWKSTSGKGYTF. DNA of the CDR3: TGTGCCTGGAAGAGTACGTCGGGGAAAGGCTACACCTTC. The chain combines TRBV30 with TRBJ1-2; no definite D call. Germline CDR1 GTSNPN, CDR2 SVGIG (reference sequence). CDR3 length: 13 amino acids. V was trimmed by 4 bases and J by 8 bases, leaving 17 bases between them.

The V gene is TRBV6-5, the J gene TRBJ2-5; the D gene is possibly TRBD1 (5 bases). This CDR3 comprises 14 residues. Trimming took 7 bases from V and 7 from J, leaving 19 bases between them. Germline CDR1 is MNHEY and CDR2 is SVGAGI. Here the CDR3 DNA reads TGTGCCAGCACACCAAACCCAGGGTTTGGGACCCAGTACTTC. Translating gives CASTPNPGFGTQYF.

This sequence joins TRBV18 and TRBJ2-3; tentative D call: TRBD1 (6 bases). In germline, CDR1 is KGHSH, CDR2 LQKENI. This CDR3 has 14 residues. The V and J ends lost 4 bases and 3 bases respectively, with 11 bases between them. CDR3 in amino acids: CASSLWDKTDTQYF. In nucleotides, the CDR3 is TGTGCCAGCTCACTCTGGGACAAAACAGATACGCAGTATTTT.

The CDR3 protein is CASRREGALTEAFF. As DNA, the CDR3 is TGCGCCAGCCGACGAGAGGGGGCCCTGACTGAAGCTTTCTTT. The V and J genes are TRBV5-1 and TRBJ1-1; 7 bases line up with TRBD1. This CDR3 is built from 14 residues. Germline values: CDR1 SGHRS, CDR2 YFSETQ. V shed 7 bases and J 5 bases; nucleotides not matched to a gene: 11.

The V call is TRBV4-2, the J call TRBJ1-6, with 7 bases that match TRBD1. Germline values: CDR1 LGHNA, CDR2 YNFKEQ. V gave up 1 base and J gave up 6 bases; unmatched junction bases: 3. The CDR3 contains 15 residues. CDR3 in DNA: TGTGCCAGCAGCCAAGTCCGGGACAGTAATTCACCCCTCCACTTT. Encoded protein: CASSQVRDSNSPLHF.